This TCR beta chain derives from a study of lymphopenia after photon versus proton radiotherapy. TCRdb's copy holds only in-frame clones and misses some; the assay was immunoSEQ multiplex PCR. The table has more than 15,000 clones, 85% to 95% seen once; the top ten hold approximately 6.5%. V lost 11 bases to trimming and J lost 3 bases, with 12 bases between them. The CDR3 sequence is 12 residues long. The germline gives CDR1 SGHVS, CDR2 FQNEAQ. V is TRBV7-8 and J is TRBJ2-3; the D is unclear. The sample in question was peripheral blood, obtained from a patient treated with photon-based radiotherapy. This clonotype was sampled from a man aged 55 to 70 with pancreatic cancer. DNA of the CDR3: TGTGCCTCCCACCCTTGGACAGATACGCAGTATTTT. This codes for CASHPWTDTQYF.